Following are 18 T cell receptor beta chains from one sample sequenced in a study of shared clonotypes between healthy human individuals. Libraries were prepared by immunoSEQ multiplex PCR; TCRdb keeps only in-frame clonotypes and omits some of them. The sample has over 700,000 clones, roughly 72% seen once. Sequenced input: memory CD4+ T cells sorted from blood. Subset indicated: CD45RA-negative fraction. The receptors were sampled from a woman in her 30s in good health.

This clone was found once. The gene calls are TRBV6-5 and TRBJ1-2, with TRBD1 identical over 10 bases. Germline V gives CDR1 MNHEY, CDR2 SVGAGI. V lost 4 bases and J lost 0; bases outside the gene matches: 2. CDR3 size: 15 residues. CDR3 residues: CASSFGTGANYGYTF. The CDR3 nucleotides read TGTGCCAGCAGTTTTGGGACAGGGGCTAACTATGGCTACACCTTC.

The chain combines TRBV2 with TRBJ2-7; D might be TRBD1 or TRBD2, each matching 5 bases. This CDR3 comprises 15 residues. Germline CDR1 and CDR2: SNHLY and FYNNEI. With 2 bases removed from V and 4 bases from J, the gap between germline ends came to 15 bases. This chain's CDR3 is CASSELGLASYEQYF. The CDR3 DNA sequence: TGTGCCAGCAGTGAATTGGGGCTAGCTTCTTACGAGCAGTACTTC. Full variable domain (missing parts from reference TRBV2 and TRBJ2-7): EPEVTQTPSHQVTQMGQEVILRCVPISNHLYFYWYRQILGQKVEFLVSFYNNEISEKSEIFDDQFSVERPDGSNFTLKIRSTKLEDSAMYFCASSELGLASYEQYFGPGTRLTVT.

This clone was found once. The chain couples TRBV6-1 to TRBJ1-5; 8 positions match TRBD1. Germline lookup yields CDR1 MNHNS and CDR2 SASEGT. The CDR3 extends over 14 amino acids. V shed 6 bases and J 9 bases; nucleotides not matched to a gene: 10. The CDR3 region is CASSVDRGEGPQHF. The DNA of the CDR3 is TGTGCCAGCAGCGTCGACAGGGGCGAGGGGCCCCAGCATTTT.

The V call is TRBV5-1, the J call TRBJ1-3; 10 bases are a match to TRBD1. Germline V gives CDR1 SGHRS, CDR2 YFSETQ. V dropped 5 bases and J dropped 7; count of bases not matched to a gene: 3. The CDR3 extends over 13 amino acids. CDR3 nucleotide sequence: TGCGCCAGCAGAGGGACAGGGGACAACACCATATATTTT. Translated, it gives CASRGTGDNTIYF.

V and J are TRBV4-2 and TRBJ1-1; a possible D gene is TRBD1 (5 bases). Germline CDR1 LGHNA, CDR2 YNFKEQ. The V end was cut by 1 base, the J end by 3 bases, with 12 bases between. The CDR3 extends over 15 amino acids. In nucleotides, the CDR3 is TGTGCCAGCAGCCAAGTGGGCAGGGCGGACACTGAAGCTTTCTTT. It translates to CASSQVGRADTEAFF.

The V call is TRBV6-5, the J call TRBJ1-5; no definite D call. The germline V and J ends were trimmed by 5 bases and 0 bases, with 8 bases remaining between them. In germline, CDR1 is MNHEY, CDR2 SVGAGI. CDR3 size: 14 residues. CDR3 amino acids: CASSPRTSNQPQHF. CDR3 in DNA: TGTGCCAGCAGTCCCCGAACTAGCAATCAGCCCCAGCATTTT.

The V call is TRBV7-2, the J call TRBJ1-2, with 7 bases identical to TRBD1. V lost 5 bases and J lost 4; bases outside the gene matches: 4. In germline, CDR1 is SGHTA, CDR2 FQGNSA. This CDR3 is 13 amino acids long. The CDR3 region has the DNA TGTGCCAGCAGCCCGACAGGGCCCTATGGCTACACCTTC. This codes for CASSPTGPYGYTF.

This clone was seen just once. Written as DNA, the CDR3 is TGTGCCAGCAGCTCACGCCTTGGTACCCAGTACTTC. It is translated as CASSSRLGTQYF. V gene TRBV9 combines with J gene TRBJ2-5; no clear D gene. Germline loops: CDR1 SGDLS, CDR2 YYNGEE. Trimming shortened V by 4 bases and J by 8 bases, and 12 bases separated the two germline ends. This CDR3 comprises 12 residues.

This CDR3 is CASSFRPGDEQYF. The CDR3, as DNA: TGCGCCAGCAGCTTCCGTCCTGGGGACGAGCAGTACTTC. V and J are TRBV5-1 and TRBJ2-7; D not resolved. The CDR3 length is 13 residues. CDR1 SGHRS and CDR2 YFSETQ come from the germline V gene. V lost 2 bases, J lost 5 bases, and 11 bases lay in between.

Only one count was recorded for this clone. This may be a read error, as it is one base from a much larger clone. The chain links TRBV6-1 to TRBJ2-6; D is ambiguous. Germline loops: CDR1 MNHNS, CDR2 SASEGT. The CDR3 runs to 14 residues. V dropped 3 bases and J dropped 0 bases, with 3 bases sitting between them. The CDR3 protein is CASSDHSGANVLTF. CDR3 nucleotide sequence: TGTGCCAGCAGTGACCACTCTGGGGCCAACGTCCTGACTTTC.

The chain combines TRBV19 with TRBJ1-5, with D uncertain. The CDR3 extends over 14 amino acids. Germline V CDR1 and CDR2: LNHDA, SQIVND (reference sequence). Trimming took off 7 bases at V and 2 bases at J, with 12 bases between the two ends. In DNA form, the CDR3 reads TGTGCCAGTACCCGTCGTCCGGGCAATCAGCCCCAGCATTTT. It is translated as CASTRRPGNQPQHF.

DNA of the CDR3: TGTGCCAGCAGCCTCCTCCCGACTAGCATGGAGCTGTTTTTT. Translating gives CASSLLPTSMELFF. The chain recombines TRBV7-9 with TRBJ2-2, with 7 bases identical to TRBD2. The germline gives CDR1 SEHNR, CDR2 FQNEAQ (reference sequence). The CDR3 runs 14 residues. With 5 bases clipped from V and 10 bases from J, the junction kept 10 bases outside the gene matches.

The chain employs TRBV4-2 and TRBJ2-7; D may be TRBD2 (5 bases). V was cut by 0 bases and J by 1 base, with 13 bases left in between. Germline CDR1 reads LGHNA; CDR2 reads YNFKEQ. This CDR3 has 16 amino acids. The CDR3 reads CASSQESNRGSYEQYF. The CDR3 bases are TGTGCCAGCAGCCAAGAGTCGAACCGCGGGTCCTACGAGCAGTACTTC.

The rearrangement joins TRBV28 to TRBJ1-3; 8 bases agree with TRBD1. Unmatched junction bases numbered 7, after V lost 9 bases and J lost 3 bases. The CDR3 contains 14 residues. Per the germline V gene, CDR1 is MDHEN and CDR2 is SYDVKM. CDR3 nucleotides: TGTGCCAGTTGGACAGGGAGTGTTGGAAACACCATATATTTT. Protein sequence: CASWTGSVGNTIYF.

A remark on this clone: The sample carries other DNA sequences with the same CDR3. The chain recombines TRBV2 with TRBJ2-5; no firm D call. CDR1 and CDR2 from the germline V gene are SNHLY and FYNNEI. The V and J ends lost 2 bases and 5 bases respectively, with 6 bases between them. This CDR3 is 12 amino acids long. The CDR3 reads CASSETGETQYF. The CDR3 DNA reads TGTGCCAGCAGTGAAACTGGGGAGACCCAGTACTTC. Full variable domain (rest looked up from reference TRBV2 and TRBJ2-5): EPEVTQTPSHQVTQMGQEVILRCVPISNHLYFYWYRQILGQKVEFLVSFYNNEISEKSEIFDDQFSVERPDGSNFTLKIRSTKLEDSAMYFCASSETGETQYFGPGTRLLVL.

To note about this clone: The same CDR3 can be traced to other DNA sequences in this sample. The V and J genes are TRBV19 and TRBJ2-1; weak D call: TRBD2 (5 bases). The CDR3 is made up of 16 amino acids. Germline V CDR1 and CDR2: LNHDA, SQIVND (reference sequence). V lost 5 bases and J lost 0, with 14 bases in between. The CDR3 DNA reads as TGTGCCAGTAGTCGAAGGGCGGGTGGCTCCTACAATGAGCAGTTCTTC. Translated: CASSRRAGGSYNEQFF.

This chain links TRBV7-6 with TRBJ1-3; perhaps TRBD1 as D (6 bases). CDR3 length: 14 residues. Between the trimmed V and J ends, which lost 5 bases and 4 bases, there was a span of 12 bases. From germline, CDR1 is SGHVS and CDR2 FNYEAQ. CDR3 sequence (DNA): TGTGCCAGCAGCCAAAGGGGGACGGGAAACACCATATATTTT. Translation gives CASSQRGTGNTIYF.

The chain couples TRBV5-8 to TRBJ2-5; unclear D gene. This CDR3 has 13 amino acids. CDR1 is SGHTS, CDR2 YDEGEE, per germline. The germline V and J ends were trimmed by 2 bases and 2 bases, with 7 bases remaining between them. DNA for the CDR3: TGTGCCAGCAGCTTAAGGCGGCAAGAGACCCAGTACTTC. This sequence encodes CASSLRRQETQYF. The full variable domain, in which reference TRBV5-8 and TRBJ2-5 provide the parts outside the CDR3, is EAGVTQSPTHLIKTRGQQATLRCSPISGHTSVYWYQQALGLGLQFLLWYDEGEERNRGNFPPRFSGRQFPNYSSELNVNALELEDSALYLCASSLRRQETQYFGPGTRLLVL.